This T cell receptor (beta chain) was captured by sequencing in a study of T-cell memory formation after mild COVID-19. From the 5' RACE reads, TCRdb called clonotypes with MiXCR, one entry per CDR3 protein. The data contain 80,000 to 95,000 distinct CDR3 sequences, approximately 23% of them seen just once; the ten biggest clones take up roughly two fifths. V lost 3 bases to trimming and J lost 2 bases, with 14 bases between them. The germline gives CDR1 SGHAT, CDR2 FQNNGV. The CDR3 is made up of 16 amino acids. This clonotype originated in a man younger than 35 who had mild COVID-19 (a few samples of this study predate the infection). Cell type and time point are not known. The sample comprised PBMCs or a T cell subset sorted from them (not recorded which). The V and J genes are TRBV11-2 and TRBJ2-1; D might be TRBD1 or TRBD2, each matching 6 bases. The CDR3 reads CASSFDGGLPYNEQFF. The CDR3 DNA reads as TGTGCCAGCAGCTTCGATGGGGGGCTTCCCTACAATGAGCAGTTCTTC. Based on the CDR3 plus reference TRBV11-2 and TRBJ2-1, the full variable domain is EAGVAQSPRYKIIEKRQSVAFWCNPISGHATLYWYQQILGQGPKLLIQFQNNGVVDDSQLPKDRFSAERLKGVDSTLKIQPAKLEDSAVYLCASSFDGGLPYNEQFFGPGTRLTVL.